The rows below give T cell receptor beta chains drawn from one sample of a study of T cell responses to AZD1222 COVID-19 vaccine. Measured with immunoSEQ multiplex PCR; TCRdb has only the in-frame clones, and not every one. The repertoire consists of about 86,000 clones, with over 85% occurring once and the leading ten covering about 2.2%. The sample consisted of peripheral blood, taken on day 0 of AZD1222 vaccination. The receptor source for this set is an adult in good health. CDR3s include the opening cysteine and the closing phenylalanine or tryptophan. D genes are given only for firm matches. Where a row states a size, it is once, few, many or the class of an expanded clone; other rows omit it.

CDR3 protein	CDR3 DNA	D gene	clone size	V gene	J gene
CASSPGAPETQYF	TGCGCCAGCAGCCCAGGGGCCCCGGAGACCCAGTACTTC	.	.	TRBV5-1	TRBJ2-5
CASSDYRGFYGYTF	TGTGCCAGCAGCGACTACAGGGGATTTTATGGCTACACCTTC	.	.	TRBV21-1	TRBJ1-2
CAWGLGTVNSPLHF	TGTGCCTGGGGCCTAGGGACGGTCAATTCACCCCTCCACTTT	.	once	TRBV30	TRBJ1-6
CASSLGTSGRTYEQYF	TGTGCCAGCAGCTTGGGGACTAGCGGGAGAACCTACGAGCAGTACTTC	TRBD2	.	TRBV5-4	TRBJ2-7
CASSPLSGADTQYF	TGTGCCAGCAGCCCCCTCAGCGGGGCGGATACGCAGTATTTT	TRBD2	.	TRBV9	TRBJ2-3
CASSDNLAYEQYF	TGTGCCAGTAGCGACAATTTGGCCTACGAGCAGTACTTC	.	.	TRBV19	TRBJ2-7
CASSIDRRVGEQYF	TGTGCCAGTAGTATAGATAGGCGGGTTGGCGAGCAGTACTTC	.	.	TRBV19	TRBJ2-7
CASSPGQGTSYEQYF	TGTGCCAGTAGCCCCGGACAGGGTACTTCCTACGAGCAGTACTTC	TRBD1	.	TRBV19	TRBJ2-7
CASRVDSSGYGYTF	TGTGCCAGCAGGGTCGATTCATCTGGCTATGGCTACACCTTC	.	.	TRBV6-5	TRBJ1-2
CASGQANSPLHF	TGTGCCAGCGGACAGGCAAATTCACCCCTCCACTTT	TRBD1	.	TRBV12-3/TRBV12-4	TRBJ1-6
CASRSGTSGSYNEQFF	TGTGCCAGCAGATCGGGGACTAGCGGGAGTTACAATGAGCAGTTCTTC	TRBD2	.	TRBV6-6	TRBJ2-1
CAITGEVGEKLFF	TGTGCCATTACAGGGGAAGTCGGGGAAAAACTGTTTTTT	TRBD1	.	TRBV10-3	TRBJ1-4
CASSLVTGATNEKLFF	TGTGCCAGCAGCTTAGTTACGGGGGCAACTAATGAAAAACTGTTTTTT	.	.	TRBV7-2	TRBJ1-4